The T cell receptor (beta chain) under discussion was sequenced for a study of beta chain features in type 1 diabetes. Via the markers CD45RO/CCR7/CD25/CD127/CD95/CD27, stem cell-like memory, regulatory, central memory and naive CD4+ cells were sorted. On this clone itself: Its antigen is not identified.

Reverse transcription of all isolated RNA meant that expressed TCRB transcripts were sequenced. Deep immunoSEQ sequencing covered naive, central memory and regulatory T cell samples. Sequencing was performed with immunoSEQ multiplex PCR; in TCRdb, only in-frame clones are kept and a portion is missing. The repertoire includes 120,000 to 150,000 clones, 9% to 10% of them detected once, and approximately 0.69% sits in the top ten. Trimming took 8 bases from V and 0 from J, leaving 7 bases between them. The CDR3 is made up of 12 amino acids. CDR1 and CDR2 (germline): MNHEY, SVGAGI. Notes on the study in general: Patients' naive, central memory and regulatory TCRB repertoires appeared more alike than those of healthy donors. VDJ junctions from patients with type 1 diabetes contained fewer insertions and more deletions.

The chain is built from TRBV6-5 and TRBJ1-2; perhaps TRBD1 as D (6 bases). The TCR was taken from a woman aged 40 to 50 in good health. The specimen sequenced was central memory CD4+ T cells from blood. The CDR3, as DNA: TGTGCCAGCGGGGGCCCTAACTATGGCTACACCTTC. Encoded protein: CASGGPNYGYTF.